The present T cell receptor beta chain was sequenced within a study of blood T cell repertoires in COVID-19. Study as a whole: Italy, Spain and the United States were the sources of the convalescent and acute COVID-19 samples. The cDNA or gDNA used as material had been derived from T cells, B-cell-depleted T cells, or PBMCs.

The J segment lost 4 bases and the V segment lost 2 bases, leaving 7 bases of the junction unmatched. Germline CDR1 and CDR2: MNHEY and SMNVEV (reference sequence). This CDR3 has 15 residues. In the source study's methods: Amplifying reference gene primers gave estimates of nucleated cell counts. The protocol was immunoSEQ multiplex PCR, while the TCRdb copy is restricted to in-frame clones and leaves out a portion. The V and J calls and clone size come from that table; D and trimming were worked out from the DNA. The table lists approximately 270,000 clones, about 89% of them singletons. Sequenced input: peripheral blood. The chain is built from TRBV27 and TRBJ2-7; 8 nucleotides match TRBD1. The sequence was obtained from a man aged 30-40 years with acute or convalescent COVID-19. CDR3: CASSLVPGQGYEQYF. In DNA form, the CDR3 reads TGTGCCAGCAGTTTAGTCCCTGGACAGGGTTACGAGCAGTACTTC.